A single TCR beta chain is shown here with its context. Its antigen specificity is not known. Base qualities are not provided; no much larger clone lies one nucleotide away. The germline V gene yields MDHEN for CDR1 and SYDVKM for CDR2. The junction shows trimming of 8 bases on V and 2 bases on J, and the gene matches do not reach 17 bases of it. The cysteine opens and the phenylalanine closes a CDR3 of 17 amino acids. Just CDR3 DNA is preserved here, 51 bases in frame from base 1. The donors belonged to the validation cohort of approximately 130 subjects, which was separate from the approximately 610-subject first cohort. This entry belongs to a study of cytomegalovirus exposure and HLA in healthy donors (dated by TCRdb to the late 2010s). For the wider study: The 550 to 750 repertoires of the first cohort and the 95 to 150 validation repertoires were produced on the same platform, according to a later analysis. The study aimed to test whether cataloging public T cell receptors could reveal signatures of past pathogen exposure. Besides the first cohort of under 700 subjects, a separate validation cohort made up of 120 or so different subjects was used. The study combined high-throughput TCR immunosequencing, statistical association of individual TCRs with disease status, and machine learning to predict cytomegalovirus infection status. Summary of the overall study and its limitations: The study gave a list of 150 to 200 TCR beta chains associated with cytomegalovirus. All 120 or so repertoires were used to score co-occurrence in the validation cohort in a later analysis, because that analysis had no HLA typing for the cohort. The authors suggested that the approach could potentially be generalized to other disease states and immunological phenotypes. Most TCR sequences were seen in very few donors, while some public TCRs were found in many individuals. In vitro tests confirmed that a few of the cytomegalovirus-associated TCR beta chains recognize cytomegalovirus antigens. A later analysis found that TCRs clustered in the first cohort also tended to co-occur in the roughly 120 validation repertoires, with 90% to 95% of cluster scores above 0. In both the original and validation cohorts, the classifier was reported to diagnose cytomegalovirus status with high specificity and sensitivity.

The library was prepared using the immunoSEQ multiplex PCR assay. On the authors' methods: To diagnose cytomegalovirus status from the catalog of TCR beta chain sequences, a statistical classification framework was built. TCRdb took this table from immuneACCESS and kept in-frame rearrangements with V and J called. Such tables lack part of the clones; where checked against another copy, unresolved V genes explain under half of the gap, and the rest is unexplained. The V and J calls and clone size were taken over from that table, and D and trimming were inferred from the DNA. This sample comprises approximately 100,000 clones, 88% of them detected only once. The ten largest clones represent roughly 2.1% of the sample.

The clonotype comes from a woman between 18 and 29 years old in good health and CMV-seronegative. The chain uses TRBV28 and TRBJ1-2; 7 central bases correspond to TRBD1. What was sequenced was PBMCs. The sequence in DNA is TGTGCCAGCCTGGGCGGATCCAACAGGGGTATAAACTATGGCTACACCTTC. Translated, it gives CASLGGSNRGINYGYTF.